One sample yielded the 25 T cell receptor beta chains listed below, sequenced in a study of shared clonotypes between healthy human individuals (dated by TCRdb to 2020 to 2021). Libraries were built with the immunoSEQ multiplex PCR assay. The immuneACCESS repertoire file appears here via TCRdb, limited to in-frame rearrangements. These files lack a portion of the clones; in checked studies, under half of the deficit traces to unresolved V genes, and the cause of the others is not known. This sample has approximately 2.1 million clones in its table, and approximately 93% of those were observed once. Of the sample, 0.39% falls within the top ten clones. Sequencing was done on a sample of naive CD4+ T cells from PBMCs. The cell subset or site label for this specimen denotes: CD45RA+ positively selected. Receptor source: a man between 18 and 29 years old in good health. Some clones in this sample may be carry-over from other donors' samples.

The chain recombines TRBV7-2 with TRBJ2-5; TRBD2 might be the D (6 bases). Trimming cost V 4 bases and J 4 bases, with 25 bases left between them. The CDR3 is 18 residues long. The V gene's germline CDR1 is SGHTA and CDR2 FQGNSA. The CDR3 DNA reads as TGTGCCAGCAGCTGGGGGAGAGGAGGCGGGGCTTCTGGAGAGACCCAGTACTTC. Translating gives CASSWGRGGGASGETQYF.

The chain couples TRBV2 to TRBJ2-2; 8 bases map to TRBD2. CDR3 size: 17 residues. Germline V gives CDR1 SNHLY, CDR2 FYNNEI. Germline trimming cut 10 bases from V and 4 bases from J; bases unmatched to any gene: 17. The CDR3 bases are TGTGCCACCGCTAGCGGGCAACCCAGGTTAGGCACCGGGGAGCTGTTTTTT. This codes for CATASGQPRLGTGELFF.

This clone was observed a single time. The V call is TRBV7-2, the J call TRBJ2-5, with 7 bases aligning to TRBD1. The CDR3 totals 14 residues. Unmatched junction bases numbered 4, after V lost 3 bases and J lost 3 bases. The germline gives CDR1 SGHTA, CDR2 FQGNSA. CDR3 loop: CASSLSGGKETQYF. The DNA of the CDR3 is TGTGCCAGCAGCTTGTCAGGGGGTAAAGAGACCCAGTACTTC. Drawing the rest from reference TRBV7-2 and TRBJ2-5, the complete variable domain is GAGVSQSPSNKVTEKGKDVELRCDPISGHTALYWYRQSLGQGLEFLIYFQGNSAPDKSGLPSDRFSAERTGGSVSTLTIQRTQQEDSAVYLCASSLSGGKETQYFGPGTRLLVL.

In regard to this clone: Different DNA sequences within this sample yield the same CDR3. The chain has TRBV7-3 and TRBJ2-5; D is unclear. Germline V lookup: CDR1 SGHTA, CDR2 FQGTGA. V shed 5 bases and J shed 1 base, with 8 bases lying between them. This CDR3 comprises 13 residues. CDR3 region: CASSPRSQETQYF. The CDR3 DNA reads TGTGCCAGCAGCCCCAGGTCCCAAGAGACCCAGTACTTC.

This clone was recorded once. This sample also contains other DNA sequences that code for the same CDR3. The chain recombines TRBV29-1 with TRBJ2-7; unclear D gene. V gave up 4 bases and J gave up 2 bases, with 6 bases separating them. Germline V gene data show CDR1 as SQVTM and CDR2 as ANQGSEA. This CDR3 region has 11 residues. The DNA of the CDR3 is TGCAGCGTTGGGGCAACCTACGAGCAGTACTTC. It specifies CSVGATYEQYF.

This chain uses TRBV4-3 with TRBJ2-1; 8 bases are shared with TRBD2. The J segment lost 8 bases and the V segment lost 1 base, leaving 10 bases of the junction unmatched. CDR1 is LGHNA and CDR2 is YSLEER in the germline V gene. The CDR3 length is 16 residues. The CDR3 here is CASSQGGGTRSHEQFF. The CDR3 bases are TGCGCCAGCAGCCAAGGGGGTGGGACTAGGTCTCATGAGCAGTTCTTC.

The J gene is TRBJ1-1, the V gene TRBV10-3; D uncertain. V was clipped by 5 bases and J by 1 base, with 17 bases between them. The germline V gene has CDR1 ENHRY and CDR2 SYGVKD. CDR3 length: 16 amino acids. The CDR3 coding sequence is TGTGCCATCAGTCACAACGCGGAGCTACCGAACACTGAAGCTTTCTTT. It encodes CAISHNAELPNTEAFF.

The chain recombines TRBV19 with TRBJ1-1; D might be TRBD1 (5 bases). Per the germline V gene, CDR1 is LNHDA and CDR2 is SQIVND (reference sequence). Trimming pared 1 base from V and 7 bases from J, leaving 16 bases between. The length of the CDR3 is 15 residues. The CDR3 reads CASSIALFNRIEAFF. In DNA form, the CDR3 reads TGTGCCAGTAGTATAGCCCTCTTCAACAGGATTGAAGCTTTCTTT.

This rearrangement joins TRBV7-6 to TRBJ1-6, with unresolved D. The germline gives CDR1 SGHVS, CDR2 FNYEAQ. Trimming took off 4 bases at V and 8 bases at J, with 15 bases between the two ends. The CDR3 length is 15 residues. CDR3 bases: TGTGCCAGCAGCTCCACGGGTTTCGGGGATTCACCCCTCCACTTT. Its protein product is CASSSTGFGDSPLHF.

This chain links TRBV7-9 with TRBJ2-7; 11 positions agree with TRBD1. The CDR3 consists of 15 residues. Germline V gives CDR1 SEHNR, CDR2 FQNEAQ (reference sequence). V shed 1 base, J shed 3 bases, and the junction held 2 bases outside the gene matches. CDR3 in amino acids: CASSLVGTGGYEQYF. The CDR3 bases are TGTGCCAGCAGCTTAGTCGGGACAGGGGGCTACGAGCAGTACTTC.

The genes are TRBV9 and TRBJ2-3; no reliable D call. This CDR3 contains 15 residues. Germline assignment: CDR1 SGDLS and CDR2 YYNGEE. V lost 1 base and J lost 0, with 9 bases in between. CDR3 region: CASSVLADSTDTQYF. CDR3 nucleotides: TGTGCCAGCAGCGTATTGGCGGATAGCACAGATACGCAGTATTTT.

The chain combines TRBV28 with TRBJ2-4; 8 bases line up with TRBD1. In germline, CDR1 is MDHEN, CDR2 SYDVKM. V gave up 6 bases and J gave up 11 bases; unmatched junction bases: 6. This CDR3 has 12 residues. The CDR3 region is CASRWRTGFQYF. Here the CDR3 DNA reads TGTGCCAGCAGGTGGCGGACAGGGTTTCAGTACTTC. Filled out from reference TRBV28 and TRBJ2-4, the complete variable domain reads DVKVTQSSRYLVKRTGEKVFLECVQDMDHENMFWYRQDPGLGLRLIYFSYDVKMKEKGDIPEGYSVSREKKERFSLILESASTNQTSMYLCASRWRTGFQYFGAGTRLSVL.

V is TRBV6-1 and J is TRBJ2-1; 8 bases are shared with TRBD2. The CDR3 covers 15 residues. The V gene's germline CDR1 is MNHNS and CDR2 SASEGT. V lost 10 bases and J lost 7; bases outside the gene matches: 15. DNA for the CDR3: TGTGCCACCACCACGGGAGGGTTGGGGGGGAATGAGCAGTTCTTC. Its translation is CATTTGGLGGNEQFF.

This clone has just one count. The chain combines TRBV6-1 with TRBJ1-4; D is ambiguous. Trimming left V 2 bases short and J 5 bases short, with 9 bases between. There are 14 residues in the CDR3. Germline CDR1 is MNHNS and CDR2 is SASEGT. The CDR3 DNA reads as TGTGCCAGCAGTGAATCGGCAGCCAATGAAAAACTGTTTTTT. It encodes CASSESAANEKLFF.

The genes are TRBV27 and TRBJ2-4, with D tentatively TRBD1 or TRBD2 (5 bases each). The CDR3 loop spans 13 amino acids. Germline CDR1 is MNHEY and CDR2 is SMNVEV (reference sequence). V shed 6 bases and J shed 9 bases, with 15 bases lying between them. CDR3 sequence reads: CASRPGAASIQYF. The CDR3, as DNA: TGTGCCAGCAGGCCCGGGGCGGCTAGCATTCAGTACTTC.

The chain has TRBV5-8 and TRBJ2-7; 7 nucleotides match TRBD1. V lost 4 bases and J lost 1; bases outside the gene matches: 5. The CDR3 has 14 amino acids. The germline gives CDR1 SGHTS, CDR2 YDEGEE. The CDR3: CASSVQGPSYEQYF. The CDR3 region has the DNA TGTGCCAGCAGCGTACAGGGGCCTTCCTACGAGCAGTACTTC.

V is TRBV19 and J is TRBJ1-2; D is unresolved. Germline CDR1 LNHDA, CDR2 SQIVND (reference sequence). The CDR3 totals 12 residues. The V end lost 6 bases, the J end lost 7 bases, and 12 bases lay between the germline ends. CDR3 sequence (DNA): TGTGCCAGTAGCCCCGGTAGGGTTGGCTACACCTTC. The encoded protein is CASSPGRVGYTF.

In DNA, the CDR3 is TGTGCCAGCAGCCAGTCCACGAGACATAGCCCGGAGACCTACAATGAGCAGTTCTTC. Translated: CASSQSTRHSPETYNEQFF. The genes are TRBV7-2 and TRBJ2-1; the D is unclear. The germline V gene encodes CDR1 SGHTA and CDR2 FQGNSA. V was pared by 5 bases and J by 2 bases, with 25 bases between. The CDR3 length is 19 residues.

The chain recombines TRBV4-2 with TRBJ1-2; D is unclear. This CDR3 is 16 amino acids long. The V end was cut by 1 base, the J end by 4 bases, with 16 bases between. Germline V gene lookup returns CDR1 LGHNA and CDR2 YNFKEQ. DNA of the CDR3: TGTGCCAGCAGCCAAGTTAGTGCCAGAGAAAGCTATGGCTACACCTTC. Its protein is CASSQVSARESYGYTF.

V is TRBV29-1 and J is TRBJ1-1; the D gene is possibly TRBD1 (6 bases). Germline V lookup: CDR1 SQVTM, CDR2 ANQGSEA. The CDR3 has 15 residues. Trimming stripped 6 bases from V and 5 bases from J, with 22 bases between. The CDR3: CSVRGGGALGTEAFF. The DNA for the CDR3 is TGCAGCGTACGCGGCGGGGGCGCATTGGGAACTGAAGCTTTCTTT.

This chain joins TRBV25-1 and TRBJ1-5, with no clear D. Germline V gene data show CDR1 as MGHDK and CDR2 as SYGVNS. The CDR3 covers 15 residues. V was trimmed by 3 bases and J by 1 base, leaving 10 bases between them. The CDR3 sequence: CASSEDKVSNQPQHF. The CDR3 coding sequence is TGTGCCAGCAGTGAGGATAAGGTGAGCAATCAGCCCCAGCATTTT.

This sequence joins TRBV9 and TRBJ2-7; 7 bases line up with TRBD2. The V gene's germline CDR1 is SGDLS and CDR2 YYNGEE. J gave up 4 bases and V 4 bases, and 11 bases lay outside the gene matches. The CDR3 spans 15 residues. The CDR3 DNA follows: TGTGCCAGCAGCCGAGGGTTGGCGGGAGAATACGAGCAGTACTTC. Its protein is CASSRGLAGEYEQYF.

V gene TRBV7-9 combines with J gene TRBJ1-2; D perhaps matches TRBD1 (5 bases). Germline loops: CDR1 SEHNR, CDR2 FQNEAQ (reference sequence). CDR3 size: 15 residues. The germline V and J ends were trimmed by 1 base and 4 bases, with 13 bases remaining between them. DNA of the CDR3: TGTGCCAGCAGCTTAGGAGGGGCCGTGGGCTATGGCTACACCTTC. It is translated as CASSLGGAVGYGYTF.

J is TRBJ1-2 and V is TRBV12-1; TRBD1 is the table's D call, not checked against the DNA. TRBV12-1 is designated a pseudogene. The CDR3 loop spans 10 amino acids. In nucleotides, the CDR3 is TGTGCCAGCAGCTCATGTGGCTACACCTTC. The encoded protein is CASSSCGYTF.

This clone has only one observation. This rearrangement joins TRBV15 to TRBJ2-5; no clear D. The V end lost 6 bases, the J end lost 3 bases, and 14 bases lay between the germline ends. The germline gives CDR1 LNHNV, CDR2 YYDKDF (reference sequence). This CDR3 has 14 residues. This CDR3 is CATSPRVGEETQYF. CDR3 DNA: TGTGCCACCAGTCCTCGGGTAGGTGAAGAGACCCAGTACTTC.